These 7 T cell receptor beta chains came from one sample sequenced in a study of shared clonotypes between healthy human individuals. Assay used: immunoSEQ multiplex PCR; TCRdb lists only in-frame clones, some missing. The table has a few hundred thousand clones, 70% to 75% seen once. Sequenced sample: memory CD4+ T cells sorted from blood. The subset is: CD45RA-negative fraction. The receptors originated from a man aged 25-45 years in good health.

CDR3 coding DNA: TGTGCCAGCAGACCAGGCGGTGGGGGAGGCAAAAACATTCAGTACTTC. Its protein product is CASRPGGGGGKNIQYF. The chain joins TRBV28 to TRBJ2-4, with D possibly matching TRBD2 (6 bases). Trimming took off 6 bases at V and 3 bases at J, with 18 bases between the two ends. Germline assignment: CDR1 MDHEN and CDR2 SYDVKM. The CDR3 spans 16 residues.

The gene calls are TRBV2 and TRBJ2-1; no definite D call. There are 13 residues in the CDR3. Germline V lookup: CDR1 SNHLY, CDR2 FYNNEI. Trimming left V 8 bases short and J 8 bases short, with 16 bases between. The CDR3 is CASRSTAADEQFF. CDR3 coding DNA: TGTGCCAGCCGTTCGACTGCCGCGGATGAGCAGTTCTTC.

This clone was detected only a few times. The V gene is TRBV27, the J gene TRBJ2-2, with D possibly matching TRBD2 (6 bases). Looked up from germline, CDR1 is MNHEY and CDR2 is SMNVEV (reference sequence). The CDR3 has 15 residues. Trimming removed 5 bases at V and 3 bases at J, with 13 bases between. The CDR3: CASSPRRADTGELFF. In DNA, the CDR3 is TGTGCCAGCAGTCCCCGGAGGGCCGACACCGGGGAGCTGTTTTTT.

The J gene is TRBJ1-5, the V gene TRBV6-5; D gene ambiguous. The V gene lost 0 bases and the J gene lost 5 bases, with 11 bases spanning the gap. CDR3 size: 15 residues. Germline assignment: CDR1 MNHEY and CDR2 SVGAGI. This CDR3 reads CASSYSFGMDQPQHF. In DNA form, the CDR3 reads TGTGCCAGCAGTTACTCGTTCGGGATGGATCAGCCCCAGCATTTT.

This clone was recorded a few times. The J gene is TRBJ2-2, the V gene TRBV5-1; D unclear. Germline V gene data show CDR1 as SGHRS and CDR2 as YFSETQ. CDR3 length: 13 amino acids. The V gene lost 4 bases and the J gene lost 3 bases, with 7 bases spanning the gap. CDR3 bases: TGCGCCAGCAGCGTCCAAGACACCGGGGAGCTGTTTTTT. Translating it yields CASSVQDTGELFF.

This clone was seen a single time. This chain connects TRBV18 to TRBJ2-7; a weak D match, TRBD2 (5 bases). The CDR3 spans 16 residues. Germline CDR1 KGHSH, CDR2 LQKENI. V lost 2 bases and J 6 bases, leaving 20 bases between the germline ends. CDR3 nucleotide sequence: TGTGCCAGCTCACCAAAGGATAGCGCAAGGCGGGTCGAGCAGTACTTC. This codes for CASSPKDSARRVEQYF. The variable domain in full, with the rest retrieved from reference TRBV18 and TRBJ2-7, is NAGVMQNPRHLVRRRGQEARLRCSPMKGHSHVYWYRQLPEEGLKFMVYLQKENIIDESGMPKERFSAEFPKEGPSILRIQQVVRGDSAAYFCASSPKDSARRVEQYFGPGTRLTVT.

The chain uses TRBV2 and TRBJ1-1; possible D gene TRBD1, 6 bases. Trimming took off 7 bases at V and 1 base at J, with 13 bases between the two ends. This CDR3 is built from 14 residues. Germline CDR1 SNHLY, CDR2 FYNNEI. This CDR3 is CASTYIQGNTEAFF. The CDR3 nucleotides read TGTGCCAGCACTTACATACAGGGGAACACTGAAGCTTTCTTT.